The present entry profiles one TCR beta chain with its context. The protocol was immunoSEQ multiplex PCR, while the TCRdb copy is restricted to in-frame clones and leaves out a portion. This sample carries over 20,000 clones, about 85% of them seen once, and the ten largest clones take 8.5% to 10%. The data stem from a study of T cells in localized non-small cell lung cancer. This CDR3 is built from 15 residues. The junction had 11 bases not matched to a gene; V was cut back by 4 bases and J by 4 bases. CDR1 and CDR2 from the germline V gene are GTSNPN and SVGIG (reference sequence). Sequenced material: peripheral blood, taken before any cancer treatment. The chain carries TRBV30 and TRBJ2-3, with TRBD2 matching over 7 bases. The source is a man aged 35-75 years with stage III squamous cell lung carcinoma. The CDR3 region has the DNA TGTGCCTGGATTAGGGGACTATCGGGATCAGATACGCAGTATTTT. It is translated as CAWIRGLSGSDTQYF.